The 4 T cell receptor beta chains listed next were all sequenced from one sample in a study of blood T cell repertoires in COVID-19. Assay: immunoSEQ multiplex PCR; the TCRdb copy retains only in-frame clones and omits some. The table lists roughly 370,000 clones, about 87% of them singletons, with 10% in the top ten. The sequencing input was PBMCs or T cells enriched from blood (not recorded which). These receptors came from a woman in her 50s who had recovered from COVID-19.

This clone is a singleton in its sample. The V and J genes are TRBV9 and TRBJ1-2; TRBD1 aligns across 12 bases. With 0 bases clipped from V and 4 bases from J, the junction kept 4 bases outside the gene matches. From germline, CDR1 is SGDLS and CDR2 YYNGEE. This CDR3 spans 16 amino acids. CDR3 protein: CASSVGGQGAPYGYTF. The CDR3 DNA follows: TGTGCCAGCAGCGTAGGGGGACAGGGGGCCCCCTATGGCTACACCTTC.

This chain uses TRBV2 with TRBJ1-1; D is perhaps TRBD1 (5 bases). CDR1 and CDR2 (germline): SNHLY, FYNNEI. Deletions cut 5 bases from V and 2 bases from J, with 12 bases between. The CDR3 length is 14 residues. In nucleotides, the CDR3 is TGTGCCAGCAGTAACAGGAATATTAACACTGAAGCTTTCTTT. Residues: CASSNRNINTEAFF.

CDR3 sequence reads: CASSLGQIKAYEQYF. The CDR3 DNA sequence: TGTGCCAGCAGCTTGGGACAGATAAAAGCCTACGAGCAGTACTTC. The chain employs TRBV5-6 and TRBJ2-7; possible D gene TRBD1, 5 bases. The CDR3 runs to 15 residues. V was trimmed by 0 bases and J by 2 bases, leaving 12 bases between them. Germline V lookup: CDR1 SGHDT, CDR2 YYEEEE.

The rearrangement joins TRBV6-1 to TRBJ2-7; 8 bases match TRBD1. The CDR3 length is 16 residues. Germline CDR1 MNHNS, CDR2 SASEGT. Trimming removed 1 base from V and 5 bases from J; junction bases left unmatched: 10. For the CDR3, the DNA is TGTGCCAGCAGTGAAGTATTTAGACAGGGGCTCCACGAGCAGTACTTC. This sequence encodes CASSEVFRQGLHEQYF.